This TCR beta chain was documented in a study of multiple sclerosis patients with progressive multifocal leukoencephalopathy. General study results and limits: Before and during natalizumab, the clones expanded at PML already existed.

Time point defined: before natalizumab initiation. Produced via immunoSEQ multiplex PCR; TCRdb's table is partial and in-frame only. The sample holds some 30,000 clones, around 93% seen once. As concerns this clone: Its specificity is unknown.

V was trimmed by 0 bases and J by 3 bases, leaving 16 bases between them. Germline CDR1 reads SGHNT; CDR2 reads YYREEE (reference sequence). CDR3 length equals 17 residues. The chain joins TRBV5-4 to TRBJ2-4, with D maybe TRBD1 (5 bases). The source is a man aged 30-40 years with multiple sclerosis. The sample consisted of PBMCs. CDR3 sequence (DNA): TGTGCCAGCAGCTTGGGCACCGACAGATCCGGCAAAAACATTCAGTACTTC. It specifies CASSLGTDRSGKNIQYF.